These 22 T cell receptor beta chains originate from one sample sequenced in a study of cytomegalovirus exposure and HLA in healthy donors. The PCR used 60 Vbeta and 13 Jbeta primers. TCRdb keeps only in-frame clones here, not all; method: immunoSEQ multiplex PCR. The sample carries 100,000 or so clones, roughly 71% recorded once. Specimen: PBMCs. These TCRs come from a man aged 45-65 years in good health and CMV-seronegative.

This clone has more than one count but fewer than ten. The rearrangement uses TRBV28 and TRBJ1-1; no clear D. The CDR3 totals 14 residues. V was shortened by 8 bases and J by 1 base, with 14 bases between the two germline ends. In germline, CDR1 is MDHEN, CDR2 SYDVKM. CDR3 residues: CASGDSDWNTEAFF. The CDR3 nucleotides are TGTGCCAGCGGCGACTCTGATTGGAACACTGAAGCTTTCTTT.

The rearrangement joins TRBV6-5 to TRBJ1-1, with unresolved D. From germline, CDR1 is MNHEY and CDR2 SVGAGI. This CDR3 is built from 13 residues. V lost 4 bases and J 4 bases, leaving 10 bases between the germline ends. CDR3 sequence reads: CASSSGGVTEAFF. CDR3 nucleotides: TGTGCCAGCAGTTCGGGAGGAGTCACTGAAGCTTTCTTT.

The chain recombines TRBV5-6 with TRBJ2-5; D is perhaps TRBD1 (6 bases). The better agreement between TRBJ2-7 and the DNA end casts doubt on the J call. The CDR3 loop spans 13 amino acids. Germline V CDR1 and CDR2: SGHDT, YYEEEE. DNA of the CDR3: TGTGCCAGCAGAAGCCGGGACAACTACGAGCAGTACTTC. Amino acids: CASRSRDNYEQYF.

The chain has TRBV5-6 and TRBJ1-6; weak D call: TRBD1 (6 bases). Germline V gene sequence: CDR1 SGHDT, CDR2 YYEEEE. The CDR3 spans 16 residues. Trimming pared 4 bases from V and 4 bases from J, leaving 15 bases between. In DNA, the CDR3 is TGTGCCAGCAGCGCCACAGGGTTACAATATAATTCACCCCTCCACTTT. Protein sequence: CASSATGLQYNSPLHF. The full variable domain, with the rest looked up from reference TRBV5-6 and TRBJ1-6, is DAGVTQSPTHLIKTRGQQVTLRCSPKSGHDTVSWYQQALGQGPQFIFQYYEEEERQRGNFPDRFSGHQFPNYSSELNVNALLLGDSALYLCASSATGLQYNSPLHFGNGTRLTVT.

The CDR3 sequence is CASSQDRAGFSGGLGELFF. In DNA form, the CDR3 reads TGTGCCAGCAGCCAAGATAGGGCGGGATTTAGCGGGGGTCTCGGGGAGCTGTTTTTT. V is TRBV4-2 and J is TRBJ2-2, with 9 bases identical to TRBD2. The CDR3 is 19 amino acids. The V gene's germline CDR1 is LGHNA and CDR2 YNFKEQ. V was clipped by 0 bases and J by 7 bases; unmatched bases: 15.

V and J are TRBV5-1 and TRBJ1-1; 7 bases line up with TRBD1. Per germline, CDR1 SGHRS and CDR2 YFSETQ. V was clipped by 2 bases and J by 5 bases; unmatched bases: 6. The CDR3 loop spans 14 amino acids. CDR3 in amino acids: CASSLGGSSTEAFF. Written as DNA, the CDR3 is TGCGCCAGCAGCTTAGGGGGCTCCTCTACTGAAGCTTTCTTT.

The genes are TRBV6-5 and TRBJ1-1; TRBD1 is a possible D gene (5 bases). With 5 bases removed from V and 5 bases from J, the gap between germline ends came to 15 bases. The CDR3 runs 14 residues. The germline V gene has CDR1 MNHEY and CDR2 SVGAGI. The CDR3: CASSGDFSGTEAFF. In nucleotides, the CDR3 is TGTGCCAGCAGTGGGGACTTTTCGGGGACTGAAGCTTTCTTT.

The chain has TRBV9 and TRBJ1-2; the D gene is possibly TRBD1 (5 bases). The CDR3 sequence is 12 residues long. Germline CDR1 reads SGDLS; CDR2 reads YYNGEE. V lost 2 bases and J lost 6, with 8 bases in between. The CDR3 DNA follows: TGTGCCAGCAGCGTGGGGGGGAATGGCTACACCTTC. It yields the protein CASSVGGNGYTF. The full variable domain, its missing parts supplied by reference TRBV9 and TRBJ1-2, is DSGVTQTPKHLITATGQRVTLRCSPRSGDLSVYWYQQSLDQGLQFLIQYYNGEERAKGNILERFSAQQFPDLHSELNLSSLELGDSALYFCASSVGGNGYTFGSGTRLTVV.

This clone was picked up one time. The rearrangement joins TRBV2 to TRBJ2-5; 7 positions match TRBD1. Matching the DNA end better, TRBJ2-7 makes the J call doubtful. The germline gives CDR1 SNHLY, CDR2 FYNNEI. The CDR3 loop spans 14 amino acids. The DNA for the CDR3 is TGTGCCAGCAAGAGGGACAGAGGCCCTCTCGAGCAGTACTTC. It translates to CASKRDRGPLEQYF.

This chain joins TRBV6-5 and TRBJ1-4; possible D gene TRBD1, 6 bases. Trimming took off 6 bases at V and 0 bases at J, with 8 bases between the two ends. The CDR3 covers 14 residues. Germline V gene data show CDR1 as MNHEY and CDR2 as SVGAGI. The CDR3 DNA reads as TGTGCCAGCAGCCGGACAGCAACTAATGAAAAACTGTTTTTT. It yields the protein CASSRTATNEKLFF.

This clone was counted a few times. Mismatch with germline at one junction end may stem from a read error. The V gene is TRBV7-7, the J gene TRBJ2-6; 7 nucleotides line up with TRBD1. Germline assignment: CDR1 SSHAT and CDR2 FNYEAQ (reference sequence). There are 15 residues in the CDR3. CDR3 DNA sequence: TGTGCTAGCAGCCCAGGGGGCTCTGGGGCCAACGTCCTGACTTTC. Its protein product is CASSPGGSGANVLTF.

This chain joins TRBV29-1 and TRBJ1-5; 7 bases map to TRBD1. Germline CDR1 reads SQVTM; CDR2 reads ANQGSEA. CDR3 length equals 13 residues. With V trimmed by 5 bases and J by 9 bases, 10 bases remained unmatched. The DNA for the CDR3 is TGCAGCGTTTGGTCAGGGGGGAGTGGGCCCCAGCATTTT. Protein: CSVWSGGSGPQHF.

The count of this clone is one. This chain connects TRBV28 to TRBJ2-5, with 8 positions matching TRBD2. J gave up 2 bases and V 2 bases, and 10 bases lay outside the gene matches. This CDR3 is built from 17 residues. The V gene's germline CDR1 is MDHEN and CDR2 SYDVKM. CDR3 sequence reads: CASSLNLAGTRQETQYF. The CDR3 DNA follows: TGTGCCAGCAGTTTAAATTTGGCCGGGACTAGACAAGAGACCCAGTACTTC.

The J gene is TRBJ1-3, the V gene TRBV9; tentatively, D is TRBD1 (6 bases). With 3 bases removed from V and 0 bases from J, the gap between germline ends came to 16 bases. The V gene's germline CDR1 is SGDLS and CDR2 YYNGEE. The CDR3 loop spans 17 amino acids. CDR3 sequence reads: CASSADPRGSSGNTIYF. Here the CDR3 DNA reads TGTGCCAGCAGCGCAGATCCCAGGGGAAGCTCTGGAAACACCATATATTTT.

This chain links TRBV7-9 with TRBJ1-2; D is uncertain. Germline assignment: CDR1 SEHNR and CDR2 FQNEAQ (reference sequence). CDR3 size: 16 residues. The V end lost 1 base, the J end lost 2 bases, and 14 bases lay between the germline ends. CDR3 DNA sequence: TGTGCCAGCAGCTTAGGAGTTTCGGCCAGGAACTATGGCTACACCTTC. Translating gives CASSLGVSARNYGYTF.

The V gene is TRBV5-6, the J gene TRBJ1-1; TRBD1 matches at 7 bases. Germline V gene lookup returns CDR1 SGHDT and CDR2 YYEEEE. J lost 7 bases, V lost 7 bases, and 10 bases had no gene match. This CDR3 is 13 amino acids long. The CDR3: CASQGGGWSEAFF. CDR3 DNA: TGTGCCAGCCAAGGGGGCGGGTGGAGTGAAGCTTTCTTT.

This chain links TRBV7-2 with TRBJ2-5, with D perhaps matching TRBD1 (5 bases). V shed 5 bases and J shed 5 bases, with 21 bases lying between them. This CDR3 is built from 16 residues. Germline loops: CDR1 SGHTA, CDR2 FQGNSA. As DNA, the CDR3 is TGTGCCAGCAGCCACCCGCAGGGTTTGGGGTCGGAGACCCAGTACTTC. This gives the protein CASSHPQGLGSETQYF.

V gene TRBV7-9 combines with J gene TRBJ2-2; D is ambiguous. V was trimmed by 5 bases and J by 4 bases, leaving 14 bases between them. Looked up from germline, CDR1 is SEHNR and CDR2 is FQNEAQ (reference sequence). CDR3 length: 15 residues. CDR3 sequence (DNA): TGTGCCAGCAGCCCAGCGCCGTCGAGCACCGGGGAGCTGTTTTTT. This encodes CASSPAPSSTGELFF.

V usage is TRBV7-2 and J usage is TRBJ2-3; D might be TRBD2 (6 bases). The germline V gene encodes CDR1 SGHTA and CDR2 FQGNSA. V dropped 3 bases and J dropped 3 bases, with 13 bases sitting between them. The CDR3 consists of 15 residues. The CDR3 loop is CASSFDGSRTDTQYF. In DNA, the CDR3 is TGTGCCAGCAGCTTCGACGGGAGCAGGACAGATACGCAGTATTTT.

The V call is TRBV7-3, the J call TRBJ2-3, with 10 positions matching TRBD2. The germline CDR1 and CDR2 sequences are SGHTA and FQGTGA. This CDR3 spans 15 amino acids. Trimming removed 3 bases from V and 1 base from J; junction bases left unmatched: 1. DNA of the CDR3: TGTGCCAGCAGCTTCGGGACTAGCGGCACAGATACGCAGTATTTT. Translating gives CASSFGTSGTDTQYF.

This clone was observed a handful of times. The J gene is TRBJ2-3, the V gene TRBV7-7; 9 bases fit TRBD2. Germline-derived CDR1 and CDR2 are SSHAT and FNYEAQ (reference sequence). Unmatched junction bases numbered 11, after V lost 5 bases and J lost 5 bases. The CDR3 runs to 16 residues. CDR3 nucleotides: TGTGCCAGCAGCCCCTCGCTGGCGGGAGGGCTAGATACGCAGTATTTT. It encodes CASSPSLAGGLDTQYF.

This clone was picked up a small number of times. J is TRBJ1-5 and V is TRBV5-1; D remains ambiguous. The CDR3 extends over 13 amino acids. Per germline, CDR1 SGHRS and CDR2 YFSETQ. Trimming took off 4 bases at V and 7 bases at J, with 12 bases between the two ends. This chain's CDR3 is CASSEVGRQPQHF. Written as DNA, the CDR3 is TGCGCCAGCAGCGAGGTGGGGAGACAGCCCCAGCATTTT. Combining the CDR3 with reference TRBV5-1 and TRBJ1-5 gives the whole variable domain KAGVTQTPRYLIKTRGQQVTLSCSPISGHRSVSWYQQTPGQGLQFLFEYFSETQRNKGNFPGRFSGRQFSNSRSEMNVSTLELGDSALYLCASSEVGRQPQHFGDGTRLSIL.